Listed here are 27 T cell receptor beta chains from one sample, sequenced in a study of T-cell reconstitution after alpha-beta-depleted transplantation in children. Unique molecular identifiers were used in preparing the TCRbeta library. TCRdb re-derived calls from the PCR reads in MiXCR, one entry per CDR3 protein. The sample shows approximately 190,000 distinct CDR3 sequences, 5% to 6.5% of them seen only once. The material sequenced was PBMCs, taken before TCRalphabeta/CD19-depleted stem cell transplant. The receptors come from a girl under three years old with combined immunodeficiency, due to receive a stem cell transplant.

This chain links TRBV30 with TRBJ2-1; 11 nucleotides agree with TRBD1. Germline loops: CDR1 GTSNPN, CDR2 SVGIG (reference sequence). V shed 5 bases and J 2 bases; nucleotides not matched to a gene: 2. There are 14 residues in the CDR3. The chain's CDR3 is CAWLGQGAYNEQFF. The CDR3, as DNA: TGTGCCTGGTTGGGACAGGGGGCCTACAATGAGCAGTTCTTC.

This clonotype was seen many times. V usage is TRBV5-4 and J usage is TRBJ2-1; the match to TRBD2 covers 10 bases. CDR1 is SGHNT, CDR2 YYREEE, per germline (reference sequence). CDR3 size: 17 residues. V trimming: 0 bases; J trimming: 3 bases; junction bases outside the gene matches: 6. The CDR3 loop reads CASSLGSGGPNYNEQFF. The CDR3 DNA reads TGTGCCAGCAGCTTGGGTAGCGGGGGGCCGAACTACAATGAGCAGTTCTTC.

This clonotype was seen many times. CDR3 nucleotide sequence: TGTGCCAGCAGCCCCTGGACAGGGGAGTACGAGCAGTACTTC. Protein product: CASSPWTGEYEQYF. The chain employs TRBV6-2 or TRBV6-3 and TRBJ2-7; 9 bases agree with TRBD1. Trimming cost V 6 bases and J 4 bases; bases outside gene matches: 7. This CDR3 spans 14 amino acids. Germline V CDR1 and CDR2: MNHEY, SVGEGT.

This clonotype was found many times. CDR3 residues: CSARAGGRDTQYF. The CDR3 nucleotides are TGCAGTGCTAGAGCCGGGGGGCGGGATACGCAGTATTTT. The genes are TRBV20-1 and TRBJ2-3, with TRBD2 as a possible D gene (7 bases). Per germline, CDR1 DFQATT and CDR2 SNEGSKA (reference sequence). Between the trimmed V and J ends, which lost 1 base and 6 bases, there was a span of 11 bases. This CDR3 contains 13 residues.

This clonotype was found many times. J is TRBJ2-5 and V is TRBV7-8; D is perhaps TRBD1 (6 bases). The germline gives CDR1 SGHVS, CDR2 FQNEAQ. Trimming cost V 2 bases and J 2 bases, with 12 bases left between them. CDR3 length equals 15 residues. CDR3 protein: CASSLPGHSQETQYF. CDR3 DNA sequence: TGTGCCAGCAGCTTACCGGGACACTCTCAAGAGACCCAGTACTTC.

The sample holds many counts of this clonotype. This rearrangement joins TRBV20-1 to TRBJ1-5; the D is unclear. The CDR3 has 12 residues. Trimming stripped 3 bases from V and 1 base from J, with 4 bases between. The germline V gene encodes CDR1 DFQATT and CDR2 SNEGSKA (reference sequence). The CDR3: CSASNSNQPQHF. The CDR3 DNA reads as TGCAGTGCTAGTAACAGCAATCAGCCCCAGCATTTT.

J is TRBJ2-7 and V is TRBV12-3 or TRBV12-4; 9 bases fit TRBD1. The V segment lost 7 bases and the J segment 2 bases; nucleotides outside the gene matches: 6. CDR3 length: 14 amino acids. The CDR3 is CASTHGDRAYEQYF. DNA of the CDR3: TGTGCCAGCACCCATGGGGACAGGGCCTACGAGCAGTACTTC.

To note about this clonotype: Being one base from a much bigger clone, this may be a read error. The CDR3 end shows no conserved phenylalanine or tryptophan, and so a read error is likely. The rearrangement joins TRBV12-3 or TRBV12-4 to TRBJ1-4; D might be TRBD1 (6 bases). CDR3 size: 14 residues. V was shortened by 4 bases and J by 3 bases, with 9 bases between the two germline ends. This CDR3 reads CASSSGQPNEKLFS. DNA of the CDR3: TGTGCCAGCAGTTCTGGACAGCCTAATGAAAAACTGTTTTCT.

This clonotype was counted only a few times. The V call is TRBV4-2, the J call TRBJ2-1; tentatively, D is TRBD2 (5 bases). V was shortened by 3 bases and J by 2 bases, with 11 bases between the two germline ends. CDR1 is LGHNA, CDR2 YNFKEQ, per germline. The CDR3 runs to 15 residues. The CDR3 DNA is TGTGCCAGCAGCCATCCACTAGTAGCCTACAATGAGCAGTTCTTC. Translated: CASSHPLVAYNEQFF.

At least ten counts were recorded for this clonotype. This sequence joins TRBV12-3 or TRBV12-4 and TRBJ1-4; D is unresolved. The CDR3 consists of 11 residues. V lost 7 bases, J lost 8 bases, and 8 bases lay in between. The CDR3 sequence is CASTQGEKLFF. The CDR3 region has the DNA TGTGCCAGCACCCAAGGGGAAAAACTGTTTTTT.

The table lists this clonotype with many counts. The chain carries TRBV20-1 and TRBJ2-2; 10 positions agree with TRBD1. CDR3 length: 15 amino acids. J was trimmed by 7 bases and V by 2 bases; bases with no gene match: 7. The germline gives CDR1 DFQATT, CDR2 SNEGSKA (reference sequence). In DNA form, the CDR3 reads TGCAGTGCTAGACACGGGACAGGGGTTATCGGGGAGCTGTTTTTT. Its protein product is CSARHGTGVIGELFF.

This clonotype has a count of ten or more. This sequence joins TRBV29-1 and TRBJ2-1; the match to TRBD2 covers 7 bases. The germline V gene has CDR1 SQVTM and CDR2 ANQGSEA. Trimming cost V 7 bases and J 0 bases; bases outside gene matches: 9. This CDR3 contains 15 residues. The CDR3 loop reads CSASPGGSSYNEQFF. The CDR3 DNA reads TGCAGCGCCTCCCCGGGCGGGAGCTCCTACAATGAGCAGTTCTTC.

This clonotype was observed at least ten times. The chain is built from TRBV20-1 and TRBJ2-7; 8 bases match TRBD1. With 4 bases clipped from V and 4 bases from J, the junction kept 3 bases outside the gene matches. The CDR3 consists of 12 residues. Per germline, CDR1 DFQATT and CDR2 SNEGSKA (reference sequence). The CDR3 DNA follows: TGCAGTGCTACGGGACAGGAGTACGAGCAGTACTTC. Its translation: CSATGQEYEQYF.

The J gene is TRBJ2-1, the V gene TRBV11-1; D is ambiguous. V was shortened by 7 bases and J by 8 bases, with 12 bases between the two germline ends. This CDR3 region has 12 residues. Looked up from germline, CDR1 is SGHAT and CDR2 is FQDESV (reference sequence). The CDR3: CASTGVGDEQFF. The CDR3 coding sequence is TGTGCCAGCACTGGAGTCGGCGATGAGCAGTTCTTC.

As to this clonotype: Sequence at one end of the junction differs from germline and may be a read error. The chain combines TRBV20-1 with TRBJ2-3; 12 bases line up with TRBD2. The length of the CDR3 is 19 residues. The germline gives CDR1 DFQATT, CDR2 SNEGSKA (reference sequence). CDR3 loop: CCARDIGLAGGFSTDTQYF. CDR3 sequence (DNA): TGCTGTGCTAGAGATATCGGTCTAGCGGGGGGGTTCAGCACAGATACGCAGTATTTT.

A single count supports this clonotype. This clone may be a read error of a much larger clone one base away. The rearrangement links TRBV5-6 to TRBJ2-1; 8 nucleotides line up with TRBD2. Looked up from germline, CDR1 is SGHDT and CDR2 is YYEEEE. This CDR3 contains 16 residues. The DNA for the CDR3 is TGTGCCAACAGCTTGGGGGCGGGGGGCCCATACAATGAGCAGTTCTTC. Its translation: CANSLGAGGPYNEQFF.

This clonotype appeared many times. This chain joins TRBV4-2 and TRBJ2-7, with D possibly TRBD1 on 6 matching bases. The CDR3 sequence is 15 residues long. The V gene's germline CDR1 is LGHNA and CDR2 YNFKEQ. Deletions cut 1 base from V and 2 bases from J, with 12 bases between. In DNA, the CDR3 is TGTGCCAGCAGCCAAGGGCAGGGGCCGACCTACGAGCAGTACTTC. It specifies CASSQGQGPTYEQYF.

This clonotype was seen many times. This chain links TRBV12-3 or TRBV12-4 with TRBJ2-1, with 9 nucleotides matching TRBD2. V lost 7 bases and J lost 2; bases outside the gene matches: 9. The CDR3 covers 16 residues. CDR3 residues: CASNAGLARTYNEQFF. In DNA, the CDR3 is TGTGCCAGCAACGCCGGACTAGCGCGTACCTACAATGAGCAGTTCTTC.

This clonotype occurred many times. The CDR3 DNA is TGTGCCAGCAGCCTTAATTGGGCTTACAATGAGCAGTTCTTC. As protein: CASSLNWAYNEQFF. The chain uses TRBV11-2 and TRBJ2-1; no firm D call. With 5 bases removed from V and 4 bases from J, the gap between germline ends came to 12 bases. The CDR3 is 14 amino acids. The germline CDR1 and CDR2 sequences are SGHAT and FQNNGV.

This clonotype was seen at least ten times. This chain links TRBV29-1 with TRBJ2-5; 10 nucleotides agree with TRBD2. The V segment lost 2 bases and the J segment 0 bases; nucleotides outside the gene matches: 3. This CDR3 has 15 amino acids. Germline loops: CDR1 SQVTM, CDR2 ANQGSEA. In DNA, the CDR3 is TGCAGCGTTGAACTAGCGGGGGTGTACCAAGAGACCCAGTACTTC. This encodes CSVELAGVYQETQYF.

Turning to this clonotype: Since a much larger clone is just one base distant, this may be a read error. J is TRBJ2-1 and V is TRBV11-2, with TRBD2 matching over 11 bases. The CDR3 is 18 residues long. The V gene's germline CDR1 is SGHAT and CDR2 FQNNGV. CDR3 region: CASTLALAGGFSYNEQFF. CDR3 nucleotide sequence: TGTGCCAGCACCTTAGCTCTAGCGGGAGGCTTCTCCTACAATGAGCAGTTCTTC.

This clonotype was seen at least ten times. J is TRBJ1-3 and V is TRBV18; possibly TRBD1 for D (6 bases). The CDR3 is 15 amino acids. V lost 3 bases and J lost 0, with 9 bases in between. Germline CDR1 KGHSH, CDR2 LQKENI. The CDR3 DNA reads as TGTGCCAGCTCACCGGGACACTTCTCTGGAAACACCATATATTTT. Its translation is CASSPGHFSGNTIYF.

A remark on this clonotype: A much more abundant neighbour one base away suggests this may be a read error. The CDR3 DNA sequence: TGTGCCAGCAGTTACACCGGGGGGTCTGAAGCTTTCTTT. As protein: CASSYTGGSEAFF. V gene TRBV6-2 or TRBV6-3 combines with J gene TRBJ1-1, with D possibly being TRBD1 (5 bases). This CDR3 is 13 amino acids long. V was clipped by 2 bases and J by 6 bases, with 10 bases between them. Germline loops: CDR1 MNHEY, CDR2 SVGEGT.

This clonotype was observed many times. The chain recombines TRBV28 with TRBJ2-1; tentatively, D is TRBD2 (6 bases). The CDR3 runs 15 residues. Germline CDR1 and CDR2: MDHEN and SYDVKM. V was cut by 1 base and J by 4 bases, with 11 bases left in between. CDR3 in amino acids: CASSLSSVSYNEQFF. Written as DNA, the CDR3 is TGTGCCAGCAGTTTATCTAGCGTGAGTTACAATGAGCAGTTCTTC.

This rearrangement joins TRBV4-3 to TRBJ2-2; 10 positions match TRBD1. The germline V gene encodes CDR1 LGHNA and CDR2 YSLEER. Trimming cost V 0 bases and J 5 bases; bases outside gene matches: 9. The length of the CDR3 is 18 residues. The CDR3 bases are TGCGCCAGCAGCCAAGAGCGACAGGGGGCCGCCCTTACCGGGGAGCTGTTTTTT. It translates to CASSQERQGAALTGELFF.

V usage is TRBV4-3 and J usage is TRBJ2-7, with 9 bases identical to TRBD2. CDR3 size: 19 residues. Losses at the gene ends were 1 base for V and 3 bases for J; bases not matched to a gene: 16. CDR1 is LGHNA, CDR2 YSLEER, per germline. CDR3 DNA: TGCGCCAGCAGCCAAGCCCTACCTTACTCGAGACTAGCGGACTACGAGCAGTACTTC. This translates into CASSQALPYSRLADYEQYF.

This clonotype was observed at least ten times. The chain recombines TRBV4-1 with TRBJ2-5; 7 nucleotides align to TRBD1. CDR3 length equals 15 residues. CDR1 and CDR2 (germline): MGHRA, YSYEKL. V lost 5 bases and J lost 0; bases outside the gene matches: 6. The CDR3 DNA reads as TGCGCCAGCAGCTACCCGGGACAGTACCAAGAGACCCAGTACTTC. Amino acid sequence: CASSYPGQYQETQYF.